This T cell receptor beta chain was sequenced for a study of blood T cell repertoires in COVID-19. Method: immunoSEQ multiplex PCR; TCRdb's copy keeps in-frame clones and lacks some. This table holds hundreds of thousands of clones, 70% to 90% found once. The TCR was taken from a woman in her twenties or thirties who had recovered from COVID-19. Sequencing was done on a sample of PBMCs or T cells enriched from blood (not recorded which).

The CDR3 sequence is CASSLGGQGDNEQFF. The CDR3 region has the DNA TGTGCCAGCAGCTTAGGAGGGCAAGGAGACAATGAGCAGTTCTTC. The chain couples TRBV5-4 to TRBJ2-1; perhaps TRBD2 as D (6 bases). Germline V CDR1 and CDR2: SGHNT, YYREEE (reference sequence). V was cut by 2 bases and J by 5 bases, with 14 bases left in between. The CDR3 contains 15 residues.